This T cell receptor beta chain was documented in a study of molecular identifiers for immune sequencing clone quantification listed by TCRdb under 2018. In the study overall: In a replicate experiment, RNA from roughly 20,000 or 100,000 naive CD8 T cells was split into five aliquots, four of which were sequenced. The study was a methods study using CD8 T cells to benchmark molecular-identifier clustering-based TCR repertoire sequencing (MIDCIRS) and TCR RNA copy counting.

Libraries of naive CD8 T cells were built from around 20,000 to 990,000 sorted cells, with 10%, 30% or 50% of the purified RNA used. On a BD FACSAria II, naive CD8 T cells were FACS-sorted as CD8+CD4-CCR7+CD45RA+ and collected into RLT Plus buffer. Nine to eleven TCR copies' worth of Jurkat RNA were spiked into roughly 19,000-1,000,000 naive CD8 T cell samples to test detection sensitivity. Enrichment of CD8 T cells was performed with RosetteSep CD8+ T Cell Enrichment Cocktail and Ficoll-Paque, after which ACK red cell lysis was carried out. CDR1 SGHAT and CDR2 FQNNGV are derived from the germline V gene. Its CDR3 holds 17 amino acids, cysteine through phenylalanine. Only CDR3 DNA is held: 51 bases, read in frame from base 1. V was cut back by 5 bases and J by 0 bases, leaving a gap of 14 bases between them. Libraries were built with PCR. The listed sequencing device is NextSeq 500. Bulk TCR libraries were made following a previously described method, with the TCR primers given in Table S5. Purification of total RNA was performed with the Qiagen AllPrep DNA/RNA kit. Reads from multiple sequencing runs of the same library were pooled before analysis. Per the original workflow: Reads were retained only if an exact TCR constant sequence was present, and the retained reads were trimmed to 150 nt and grouped according to their 12-nt molecular barcodes. Reads within each barcode group were sub-clustered using a 15% Levenshtein threshold, and quality-weighted consensus sequences were constructed for each RNA molecule. Non-functional sequences were removed, as were lower-count sequences one edit away from another. On the basis of fitting two negative binomial distributions, barcode sub-clusters with fewer than 20% of the maximum read count were discarded. In-frame beta chains were kept once TCRdb had trimmed the public reads at Q25 with fastp and called clones with MiXCR. Identical CDR3 protein sequences are pooled into one entry, listed with their most common genes and DNA. The V and J calls were not made by the authors but by TCRdb's processing. This sample comprises fewer than 350,000 distinct CDR3 sequences, about 22% of them detected only once. Of the sample, 0.74% falls within the top ten clones.

On the study overall, not on this receptor specifically: Highly expanded clone sizes could be underestimated because identical TCR molecules may share a barcode. The naive libraries included spiked-in Jurkat TCR RNA (10 copies' worth), and this Jurkat TCR RNA is not part of the donor repertoire. Spiked-in Jurkat TCR RNA equal to a single cell's worth was reported to be detectable even within one million naive CD8 T cells. When barcode sub-clustering was omitted, TCR diversity was inflated by chimeric consensus sequences, with chimeras reaching as high as 47%. Modeling indicated about 3 TCR RNA copies recovered per cell, compared with about ten by digital PCR, which implies a capture efficiency of 25% to 35%. In CMV-specific effector cells, over 99% of molecules were held by clones above 20 RNA copies, whereas under 1% of molecules were held by such clones in naive cells.

This clonotype was detected a few times. Which antigen it targets is not known. There are no base qualities to consult, and no much larger clone falls within one base. Sequencing used naive CD8+ T cells from blood, with Jurkat cell RNA spiked in. In the paper's terms, the cell subset or site label means: FACS-sorted CD8+CD4-CCR7+CD45RA+ naive T cells. The V and J segments used are TRBV11-2 and TRBJ2-6; there is no confident call for the D gene. This clonotype was sampled from a human donor in good health. Some libraries in this study had Jurkat cell RNA spiked in. The base sequence is TGTGCCAGCAGCCCCTTCCCCCTGAGCTCTGGGGCCAACGTCCTGACTTTC. Its protein is CASSPFPLSSGANVLTF.